Here is one TCR beta chain with its context. Assay used: immunoSEQ multiplex PCR; TCRdb lists only in-frame clones, some missing. Counted here are 40,000 to 55,000 clones, around 90% occurring once; the ten biggest clones make up roughly 0.49%. This sample stems from a study of T cell changes during pregnancy in multiple sclerosis. This CDR3 is 17 amino acids long. V gave up 1 base and J gave up 5 bases; unmatched junction bases: 11. Germline assignment: CDR1 SEHNR and CDR2 FQNEAQ (reference sequence). The sequence derives from a female donor with multiple sclerosis, enrolled in a pregnancy study. The material sequenced was CD4+ T cells from peripheral blood mononuclear cells, taken in the third trimester of pregnancy. This chain links TRBV7-9 with TRBJ2-1; 7 bases map to TRBD2. The CDR3 DNA reads as TGTGCCAGCAGCTTAGGGGCGGGGGTGAGGGTAAACAATGAGCAGTTCTTC. The encoded protein is CASSLGAGVRVNNEQFF.